The 27 T cell receptor beta chains below all came from one sample that was sequenced in a study of T cells after posttransplantation cyclophosphamide. The assay was immunoSEQ multiplex PCR, and TCRdb's table has in-frame clones only and misses some. The sample includes about 10,000 clones, 95% to 98% of them seen just once. Cells defined as naive were viable CD3+CD4+ or CD3+CD8+ and CCR7+CD45RA+CD45RO-CD95-CD27+CD28+. Sequencing was carried out using naive CD4+ T cells sorted from PBMCs. Receptors originate from a woman aged 55 to 70 in good health, CMV-negative, and a related stem cell transplant donor.

The chain links TRBV6-1 to TRBJ2-7, with TRBD1 identical over 8 bases. The CDR3 has 13 amino acids. Germline V gives CDR1 MNHNS, CDR2 SASEGT. Trimming cost V 6 bases and J 7 bases; bases outside gene matches: 8. The CDR3 DNA reads TGTGCCAGCAGGTCACAGGGGGTAGGGGAGCAGTACGTC. Translated: CASRSQGVGEQYV.

V gene TRBV7-2 combines with J gene TRBJ2-1, with unresolved D. The CDR3 covers 13 residues. Germline V gives CDR1 SGHTA, CDR2 FQGNSA. V was clipped by 4 bases and J by 6 bases, with 10 bases between them. The CDR3 is CASSSRPGNEQFF. The CDR3 nucleotides are TGTGCCAGCAGCTCTCGGCCGGGCAATGAGCAGTTCTTC.

The rearrangement links TRBV6-1 to TRBJ1-4; TRBD1 is a possible D gene (6 bases). This CDR3 is built from 14 residues. With 7 bases removed from V and 0 bases from J, the gap between germline ends came to 9 bases. Germline CDR1 MNHNS, CDR2 SASEGT. The CDR3 spells CASTRTATNEKLFF. In DNA form, the CDR3 reads TGTGCCAGCACTAGGACAGCAACTAATGAAAAACTGTTTTTT.

A word on this clone: An end of the junction differs from the germline gene, which may be a read error. Other nucleotide sequences from this sample produce the same CDR3. The chain uses TRBV2 and TRBJ1-4, with 8 bases identical to TRBD1. This CDR3 contains 15 residues. The germline CDR1 and CDR2 sequences are SNHLY and FYNNEI. CDR3 DNA sequence: TGCGCCAGCAGCCCTGGACAGGGATCAAATGAAAAACTGTTTTTT. It yields the protein CASSPGQGSNEKLFF.

The V call is TRBV11-2, the J call TRBJ2-3; no reliable D call. The V end lost 5 bases, the J end lost 5 bases, and 5 bases lay between the germline ends. The germline V gene encodes CDR1 SGHAT and CDR2 FQNNGV. The CDR3 consists of 11 residues. CDR3 loop: CASSHQDTQYF. In DNA form, the CDR3 reads TGTGCCAGCAGCCATCAAGATACGCAGTATTTT.

This chain joins TRBV28 and TRBJ2-5; 8 nucleotides align to TRBD2. V lost 10 bases and J lost 2; bases outside the gene matches: 9. Looked up from germline, CDR1 is MDHEN and CDR2 is SYDVKM. The CDR3 extends over 14 amino acids. The CDR3 is CATSGRGWQETQYF. CDR3 nucleotide sequence: TGTGCCACCTCCGGGAGGGGTTGGCAAGAGACCCAGTACTTC. The variable domain in full, with the rest retrieved from reference TRBV28 and TRBJ2-5, is DVKVTQSSRYLVKRTGEKVFLECVQDMDHENMFWYRQDPGLGLRLIYFSYDVKMKEKGDIPEGYSVSREKKERFSLILESASTNQTSMYLCATSGRGWQETQYFGPGTRLLVL.

The chain employs TRBV10-3 and TRBJ2-1, with 9 bases identical to TRBD2. The CDR3 runs to 14 residues. The V gene's germline CDR1 is ENHRY and CDR2 SYGVKD. Trimming took 2 bases from V and 9 from J; bases not matched to a gene: 5. CDR3 protein: CAISERTSAGEQFF. The CDR3 DNA sequence: TGTGCCATCAGTGAGAGGACTAGCGCTGGTGAGCAGTTCTTC.

The V gene is TRBV2, the J gene TRBJ2-3; D may be TRBD2 (6 bases). The germline gives CDR1 SNHLY, CDR2 FYNNEI. Trimming stripped 7 bases from V and 5 bases from J, with 10 bases between. The CDR3 length is 12 residues. The CDR3 DNA is TGTGCCAGCAAACCGGAGGGAGATACGCAGTATTTT. It codes for CASKPEGDTQYF.

The rearrangement joins TRBV27 to TRBJ2-3; 8 nucleotides align to TRBD2. Germline CDR1 is MNHEY and CDR2 is SMNVEV (reference sequence). The junction had 10 bases not matched to a gene; V was cut back by 4 bases and J by 7 bases. The CDR3 runs to 15 residues. In DNA form, the CDR3 reads TGTGCCAGCAGTTACTCGGGACTAGTGATTAATACGCAGTATTTT. Protein sequence: CASSYSGLVINTQYF.

The chain carries TRBV29-1 and TRBJ1-2; 8 nucleotides match TRBD1. Trimming at V came to 6 bases and at J to 4 bases, leaving 7 bases not matched to a gene. The V gene's germline CDR1 is SQVTM and CDR2 ANQGSEA. The CDR3 consists of 13 residues. In DNA, the CDR3 is TGCAGCGTGAAGACAGGGGTCGTCTATGGCTACACCTTC. Amino acid sequence: CSVKTGVVYGYTF.

The rearrangement joins TRBV19 to TRBJ1-5; 8 nucleotides align to TRBD1. Germline V gene data show CDR1 as LNHDA and CDR2 as SQIVND (reference sequence). Unmatched junction bases numbered 7, after V lost 7 bases and J lost 2 bases. The CDR3 extends over 15 amino acids. The CDR3 loop reads CASKDRGKGNQPQHF. CDR3 bases: TGTGCCAGTAAAGACAGGGGTAAAGGCAATCAGCCCCAGCATTTT.

The chain links TRBV7-2 to TRBJ1-5; the D is unclear. Trimming removed 1 base at V and 4 bases at J, with 11 bases between. The germline V gene has CDR1 SGHTA and CDR2 FQGNSA. The CDR3 consists of 15 residues. The CDR3 loop reads CASSLVRRVNQPQHF. DNA for the CDR3: TGTGCCAGCAGCTTAGTAAGGAGGGTAAATCAGCCCCAGCATTTT. The whole variable domain, filled in from reference TRBV7-2 and TRBJ1-5, reads GAGVSQSPSNKVTEKGKDVELRCDPISGHTALYWYRQSLGQGLEFLIYFQGNSAPDKSGLPSDRFSAERTGGSVSTLTIQRTQQEDSAVYLCASSLVRRVNQPQHFGDGTRLSIL.

The J gene is TRBJ1-6, the V gene TRBV7-9, with TRBD1 identical over 9 bases. Germline CDR1 SEHNR, CDR2 FQNEAQ (reference sequence). The CDR3 has 15 amino acids. With 5 bases clipped from V and 6 bases from J, the junction kept 5 bases outside the gene matches. The CDR3 DNA is TGTGCCAGCAGCCTAAGGGACAGGGCTAATTCACCCCTCCACTTT. As protein: CASSLRDRANSPLHF.

V and J are TRBV7-2 and TRBJ1-2, with unresolved D. The CDR3 spans 14 residues. Germline V lookup: CDR1 SGHTA, CDR2 FQGNSA. The ends were cut back, 1 base at V and 1 base at J, with 7 bases in the middle. The CDR3 reads CASSLGLDNYGYTF. DNA for the CDR3: TGTGCCAGCAGCTTAGGGCTAGATAACTATGGCTACACCTTC.

In its sample, this clone was seen once. The chain recombines TRBV27 with TRBJ2-3; 12 positions match TRBD2. This CDR3 spans 16 amino acids. Per the germline V gene, CDR1 is MNHEY and CDR2 is SMNVEV (reference sequence). The J segment lost 1 base and the V segment lost 5 bases, leaving 4 bases of the junction unmatched. The CDR3 is CASSQLAGGRTDTQYF. CDR3 coding DNA: TGTGCCAGCAGTCAGCTAGCGGGAGGGCGCACAGATACGCAGTATTTT.

The CDR3 sequence: CASSPEVGELFF. CDR3 nucleotides: TGTGCCAGCAGCCCAGAGGTCGGGGAGCTGTTTTTT. The chain couples TRBV9 to TRBJ2-2; D is unresolved. The CDR3 consists of 12 residues. The V and J ends lost 4 bases and 7 bases respectively, with 8 bases between them. Germline V gene data show CDR1 as SGDLS and CDR2 as YYNGEE.

The gene calls are TRBV28 and TRBJ1-5; no clear D gene. The CDR3 runs to 12 residues. V lost 7 bases to trimming and J lost 2 bases, with 6 bases between them. Germline V gives CDR1 MDHEN, CDR2 SYDVKM. The CDR3 protein is CASMGGNQPQHF. For the CDR3, the DNA is TGTGCCAGCATGGGCGGCAATCAGCCCCAGCATTTT.

CDR3 protein: CASSYGTGIKGYTF. The DNA of the CDR3 is TGTGCCAGCAGTTACGGGACAGGGATAAAGGGCTACACCTTC. This chain joins TRBV6-5 and TRBJ1-2; 9 bases agree with TRBD1. The CDR3 spans 14 residues. Germline-derived CDR1 and CDR2 are MNHEY and SVGAGI. The trim removed 2 bases at V and 8 bases at J, leaving 6 bases unmatched.

The rearrangement joins TRBV11-1 to TRBJ1-1, with 11 positions matching TRBD1. With V trimmed by 4 bases and J by 2 bases, 3 bases remained unmatched. The CDR3 runs 15 residues. Germline CDR1 is SGHAT and CDR2 is FQDESV (reference sequence). The DNA of the CDR3 is TGTGCCAGCAGCTCCTGGACAGGGGGCAACACTGAAGCTTTCTTT. The encoded protein is CASSSWTGGNTEAFF.

CDR3 sequence: CASTIAVRGSGYTF. The DNA for the CDR3 is TGTGCCAGCACTATAGCGGTGAGGGGCTCTGGCTACACCTTC. This chain uses TRBV6-5 with TRBJ1-2, with D tentatively TRBD1 (5 bases). Germline lookup yields CDR1 MNHEY and CDR2 SVGAGI. The V end was cut by 7 bases, the J end by 7 bases, with 19 bases between. CDR3 length: 14 residues.

CDR3 sequence reads: CASSLEGSETQYF. CDR3 nucleotide sequence: TGCGCCAGCAGCTTGGAGGGGTCAGAGACCCAGTACTTC. The V and J genes are TRBV5-1 and TRBJ2-5; perhaps TRBD1 as D (5 bases). Germline loops: CDR1 SGHRS, CDR2 YFSETQ. Trimming pared 0 bases from V and 4 bases from J, leaving 7 bases between. CDR3 length: 13 amino acids.

The rearrangement uses TRBV5-1 and TRBJ1-2, with 8 bases lining up with TRBD1. This CDR3 region has 16 residues. The ends lost 4 bases at V and 4 bases at J; junction bases unmatched: 12. CDR1 SGHRS and CDR2 YFSETQ come from the germline V gene. CDR3 in DNA: TGCGCCAGCAGCCAAAGGACAGGGACAGGTAGCTATGGCTACACCTTC. It translates to CASSQRTGTGSYGYTF.

The rearrangement joins TRBV5-1 to TRBJ2-7; 7 bases fit TRBD1. V shed 3 bases, J shed 6 bases, and the junction held 6 bases outside the gene matches. Per germline, CDR1 SGHRS and CDR2 YFSETQ. The CDR3 length is 13 residues. CDR3 loop: CASSSLTGSEQYF. In nucleotides, the CDR3 is TGCGCCAGCAGCTCTCTGACAGGGAGCGAGCAGTACTTC.

The rearrangement links TRBV28 to TRBJ2-7; the match to TRBD2 covers 8 bases. This CDR3 spans 13 amino acids. The trim removed 3 bases at V and 7 bases at J, leaving 5 bases unmatched. Germline assignment: CDR1 MDHEN and CDR2 SYDVKM. The CDR3 loop is CASSFWIAGEQYF. In DNA, the CDR3 is TGTGCCAGCAGTTTTTGGATAGCGGGAGAGCAGTACTTC.

About this clone itself: Within the sample, other DNA sequences also encode this same CDR3. This chain uses TRBV28 with TRBJ1-6, with 8 nucleotides matching TRBD1. V gave up 4 bases and J gave up 2 bases; unmatched junction bases: 1. The germline CDR1 and CDR2 sequences are MDHEN and SYDVKM. The CDR3 length is 15 residues. DNA for the CDR3: TGTGCCAGCAGTTCGACAGGGGCCTATAATTCACCCCTCCACTTT. The encoded protein is CASSSTGAYNSPLHF.

The chain is built from TRBV7-9 and TRBJ1-6; D is perhaps TRBD1 (5 bases). The CDR3 runs 18 residues. Germline assignment: CDR1 SEHNR and CDR2 FQNEAQ (reference sequence). The ends were cut back, 4 bases at V and 0 bases at J, with 16 bases in the middle. The CDR3 DNA is TGTGCCAGCAGCTCGGACCTAATGGGGGGCTCCTATAATTCACCCCTCCACTTT. Protein sequence: CASSSDLMGGSYNSPLHF.

This clone is a singleton in its sample. This chain connects TRBV11-1 to TRBJ2-3; D is undetermined. V gave up 2 bases and J gave up 0 bases, with 9 bases separating them. CDR3 length equals 15 residues. From germline, CDR1 is SGHAT and CDR2 FQDESV (reference sequence). The CDR3 sequence: CASSLNPTSTDTQYF. The CDR3 bases are TGTGCCAGCAGCTTAAATCCCACTAGCACAGATACGCAGTATTTT. The full variable domain, in which reference TRBV11-1 and TRBJ2-3 provide the parts outside the CDR3, is EAEVAQSPRYKITEKSQAVAFWCDPISGHATLYWYRQILGQGPELLVQFQDESVVDDSQLPKDRFSAERLKGVDSTLKIQPAELGDSAMYLCASSLNPTSTDTQYFGPGTRLTVL.